This is a list of T cell receptor beta chains from one sample in a study of shared clonotypes between healthy human individuals. TCRdb keeps only in-frame clones here, not all; method: immunoSEQ multiplex PCR. The sample yields approximately 2.4 million clones, 90% to 97% seen once. What was sequenced was naive CD4+ T cells sorted from blood. These receptors were obtained from a man younger than 35 in good health. The CDR3 runs from the conserved cysteine through the conserved F or W. D genes are given only for firm matches. Size values are once, few and many counts, or a class for expanded clones, and some rows have none.

CDR3 protein	CDR3 DNA	J gene	V gene	D gene	clone size
CSVTWDLQNNEQFF	TGCAGCGTAACATGGGACTTGCAAAACAATGAGCAGTTCTTC	TRBJ2-1	TRBV29-1	.	.
CASSLSGTRAKNIQYF	TGCGCCAGCAGCTTGAGCGGGACTAGAGCCAAAAACATTCAGTACTTC	TRBJ2-4	TRBV5-1	TRBD2	.
CASSFKGAYGYTF	TGTGCCAGCAGTTTTAAGGGTGCCTATGGCTACACCTTC	TRBJ1-2	TRBV27	.	.
CASSLARGTSVSYEQYF	TGTGCCAGCAGCTTAGCCCGCGGGACTAGCGTCTCCTACGAGCAGTACTTC	TRBJ2-7	TRBV7-2	TRBD2	once
CASSPWTGRNTEAFF	TGTGCCAGCTCACCATGGACAGGGAGAAACACTGAAGCTTTCTTT	TRBJ1-1	TRBV18	TRBD1	once
CASSVATWGRANTGELFF	TGTGCCAGCAGCGTAGCTACTTGGGGGAGGGCGAACACCGGGGAGCTGTTTTTT	TRBJ2-2	TRBV9	TRBD2	once
CASSFPQSSGNTIYF	TGTGCCAGCAGCTTTCCACAGAGCTCTGGAAACACCATATATTTT	TRBJ1-3	TRBV7-9	.	.
CASSQGQGIYNEQFF	TGTGCCAGCAGCCAAGGACAGGGGATATACAATGAGCAGTTCTTC	TRBJ2-1	TRBV7-9	TRBD1	.
CASSALFYNEQFF	TGTGCCAGCAGTGCCCTCTTTTACAATGAGCAGTTCTTC	TRBJ2-1	TRBV6-1	.	once
CASSIARDRAYEQYF	TGTGCCAGTAGTATAGCTAGGGACCGTGCCTACGAGCAGTACTTC	TRBJ2-7	TRBV19	.	.
CASSQAGGTDTQYF	TGTGCCAGCAGCCAAGCGGGTGGGACAGATACGCAGTATTTT	TRBJ2-3	TRBV14	.	.
CALDSRSKPMVGYTF	TGTGCCTTGGACAGTCGTTCTAAACCTATGGTCGGCTACACCTTC	TRBJ1-2	TRBV30	.	.
CASSSRGRGPGETQYF	TGTGCCAGTAGTTCTCGGGGCAGGGGGCCAGGGGAGACCCAGTACTTC	TRBJ2-5	TRBV19	TRBD1	.
CASSLNSGGETQYF	TGCGCCAGCAGCTTGAATAGCGGGGGTGAGACCCAGTACTTC	TRBJ2-5	TRBV5-1	TRBD2	.
CASSRDSPYEQYF	TGTGCCAGCAGCCGGGACAGTCCCTACGAGCAGTACTTC	TRBJ2-7	TRBV5-4	TRBD1	.
CASSLPDREGQPQHF	TGTGCCAGCAGCCTCCCAGACAGGGAGGGTCAGCCCCAGCATTTT	TRBJ1-5	TRBV6-6	TRBD1	.
CASTPTAPVNTEAFF	TGTGCCAGCACTCCCACTGCCCCGGTTAACACTGAAGCTTTCTTT	TRBJ1-1	TRBV27	.	.
CASSSYREGDTGELFF	TGTGCCAGCAGCTCCTACAGGGAGGGAGACACCGGGGAGCTGTTTTTT	TRBJ2-2	TRBV5-4	.	.
CASSSPGSSSYNEQFF	TGTGCCAGCAGTTCGCCGGGATCCAGCTCCTACAATGAGCAGTTCTTC	TRBJ2-1	TRBV6-6	.	.
CASSFPGGIEAFF	TGCGCCAGCAGCTTCCCCGGGGGAATTGAAGCTTTCTTT	TRBJ1-1	TRBV5-1	.	.
CASSLHPLEAKNIQYF	TGCGCCAGCAGCCTCCACCCATTGGAAGCCAAAAACATTCAGTACTTC	TRBJ2-4	TRBV23-1	.	.
CATSAGQGAAKRTDTQYF	TGTGCCACCAGCGCCGGACAGGGAGCGGCCAAACGCACAGATACGCAGTATTTT	TRBJ2-3	TRBV15	TRBD1	.
CASSPRGGLVPSYEQYF	TGCGCCAGCAGTCCGAGGGGGGGACTAGTCCCCTCCTACGAGCAGTACTTC	TRBJ2-7	TRBV10-2	TRBD2	.
CATSRWGDNPTGSPLHF	TGTGCCACCAGCAGGTGGGGGGACAACCCCACGGGATCACCCCTCCACTTT	TRBJ1-6	TRBV15	.	.
CASSPGLAGAFYNEQFF	TGTGCCAGCAGCCCGGGACTAGCGGGAGCCTTCTACAATGAGCAGTTCTTC	TRBJ2-1	TRBV5-4	TRBD2	.
CASSQGHRSGDIQYF	TGTGCCAGCAGCCAGGGGCATAGGTCGGGGGACATTCAGTACTTC	TRBJ2-4	TRBV5-6	.	.
CASRPSGGPREKLFF	TGTGCCAGCAGGCCTTCAGGGGGCCCTCGGGAAAAACTGTTTTTT	TRBJ1-4	TRBV6-5	TRBD1	.
CASNRVSSGANVLTF	TGTGCCAGCAACAGGGTGAGCTCTGGGGCCAACGTCCTGACTTTC	TRBJ2-6	TRBV6-1	.	.
CASSPRQNLQETQYF	TGTGCCAGCAGCCCCCGACAGAACCTCCAAGAGACCCAGTACTTC	TRBJ2-5	TRBV7-9	.	.
CASSVGRQGYTF	TGTGCCAGCAGCGTGGGGAGGCAAGGCTACACCTTC	TRBJ1-2	TRBV9	.	.
CAISERQGIEQYF	TGTGCCATCAGTGAACGGCAGGGGATCGAGCAGTACTTC	TRBJ2-7	TRBV10-3	.	once
CAIGFYEQCF	TGTGCCATCGGCTTCTACGAGCAGTGCTTC	TRBJ2-7	TRBV10-3	.	.
CASSPGASYEQYF	TGTGCCAGCAGCCCCGGGGCCTCCTACGAGCAGTACTTC	TRBJ2-7	TRBV28	.	.
CASPPGTGMSYEQYF	TGTGCCAGTCCACCCGGGACAGGGATGTCCTACGAGCAGTACTTC	TRBJ2-7	TRBV28	TRBD1	once
CASSPKRGTGVVNEQFF	TGTGCCAGCAGCCCAAAGAGGGGAACAGGGGTTGTGAATGAGCAGTTCTTC	TRBJ2-1	TRBV4-2	TRBD1	once
CASSLAGGDFGELFF	TGTGCTAGCAGCTTGGCAGGGGGCGACTTCGGGGAGCTGTTTTTT	TRBJ2-2	TRBV7-7	TRBD1	.
CASSLGSLTQETQYF	TGTGCCAGCTCACTGGGGTCCCTAACCCAAGAGACCCAGTACTTC	TRBJ2-5	TRBV18	.	.
CSVWTGGRWDGYTF	TGCAGCGTCTGGACAGGGGGTCGTTGGGATGGCTACACCTTC	TRBJ1-2	TRBV29-1	TRBD1	once
CASSLGPPDSGAGEQYF	TGTGCCAGCTCACTCGGTCCCCCGGATAGCGGGGCGGGGGAGCAGTACTTC	TRBJ2-7	TRBV18	TRBD2	.
CASSQDWTGGISPLHF	TGCGCCAGCAGCCAAGATTGGACAGGGGGCATATCACCCCTCCACTTT	TRBJ1-6	TRBV4-1	TRBD1	.
CASSRGEGLETQYF	TGTGCCAGCAGCAGAGGGGAGGGGCTGGAGACCCAGTACTTC	TRBJ2-5	TRBV9	TRBD2	.
CASSSPDRVVTEAFF	TGTGCCAGCAGTTCCCCTGACAGGGTGGTTACTGAAGCTTTCTTT	TRBJ1-1	TRBV6-5	TRBD1	.
CAISGRGPSYEQYF	TGTGCCATCAGTGGGAGGGGACCCTCCTACGAGCAGTACTTC	TRBJ2-7	TRBV10-3	.	.
CAWSDTRYGYTF	TGTGCCTGGAGTGACACACGCTATGGCTACACCTTC	TRBJ1-2	TRBV30	.	.
CASSLQGLSIETQYF	TGCGCCAGCAGCCTGCAGGGGTTAAGTATAGAGACCCAGTACTTC	TRBJ2-5	TRBV5-1	.	.
CASSAAGGYEQYF	TGCGCCAGCTCGGCGGCAGGGGGCTACGAGCAGTACTTC	TRBJ2-7	TRBV10-2	TRBD1	.
CASSLGSGNTIYF	TGTGCCAGCAGCTTAGGCTCTGGAAACACCATATATTTT	TRBJ1-3	TRBV7-3	.	once
CASFAGATEAFF	TGTGCCAGTTTCGCTGGGGCCACTGAAGCTTTCTTT	TRBJ1-1	TRBV2	.	.
CASSLRLAGENTGELFF	TGTGCCAGCTCACTACGGCTAGCGGGAGAGAACACCGGGGAGCTGTTTTTT	TRBJ2-2	TRBV18	TRBD2	.
CASRREREVHEQYF	TGTGCCAGCAGGAGGGAACGGGAGGTCCACGAGCAGTACTTC	TRBJ2-7	TRBV2	TRBD2	.
CASSDPQGNYGYTF	TGTGCCAGCAGTGACCCCCAGGGTAACTATGGCTACACCTTC	TRBJ1-2	TRBV25-1	.	.
CASTRALGYTF	TGTGCCAGCACCCGGGCATTGGGCTACACCTTC	TRBJ1-2	TRBV9	.	.
CAWRAGGPSEAFF	TGTGCCTGGAGGGCCGGGGGGCCCAGTGAAGCTTTCTTT	TRBJ1-1	TRBV30	.	.
CASSFIGGGYEQYF	TGTGCCAGCAGCTTTATCGGAGGGGGCTACGAGCAGTACTTC	TRBJ2-7	TRBV7-2	.	.
CASSEQGGEQFF	TGTGCCAGCAGTGAACAAGGGGGTGAGCAGTTCTTC	TRBJ2-1	TRBV2	.	.
CASSLVAGGNSYEQYF	TGTGCCAGCAGCTTGGTGGCAGGGGGCAACTCCTACGAGCAGTACTTC	TRBJ2-7	TRBV5-5	TRBD1	.
CASSSGGTSYGYTF	TGTGCCAGCAGTTCAGGGGGGACTTCCTATGGCTACACCTTC	TRBJ1-2	TRBV6-5	TRBD1	.